The clone carrying this TCR beta chain was seen more than once but under ten times. These data originate in a study of T-cell memory formation after mild COVID-19. Trimming pared 1 base from V and 11 bases from J, leaving 18 bases between. This CDR3 has 15 residues. Germline V gene data show CDR1 as MGHRA and CDR2 as YSYEKL. 5'RACE primed from the constant segment yielded TCR alpha and TCR beta cDNA libraries bearing sample barcodes and UMIs. TCRdb analysed the 5' RACE reads with MiXCR anew, one entry per CDR3 protein. The profile shows around 310,000 distinct CDR3 sequences, approximately 14% of them singletons.

The specimen was PBMCs or a T cell subset sorted from them (not recorded which). The chain combines TRBV4-1 with TRBJ1-5, with TRBD1 as a possible D gene (5 bases). The sequence derives from a young man who had mild COVID-19 (a few samples of this study predate the infection). Cell type and time point are not known. CDR3 sequence: CASSQGYGGKWAQHF. CDR3 nucleotides: TGCGCCAGCAGCCAAGGGTACGGGGGAAAATGGGCCCAGCATTTT.